Below, one TCR beta chain is given with its context. This specimen comes from a study of blood T cell repertoires in COVID-19. In the study overall: Both acute and convalescent COVID-19 samples were obtained from the United States, Italy and Spain. T cells, B-cell-depleted T cells, or PBMCs provided the cDNA or gDNA that served as material.

Per the authors' pipeline: It was from reference gene primer amplification that nucleated cell counts were estimated. Some clones are missing from TCRdb's copy, which holds only in-frame ones; the method was immunoSEQ multiplex PCR. V and J calls and clone size are copied from that table; D and trimming were computed from the DNA. This table holds under 250,000 clones, 65% to 90% found once. The sequenced material came from peripheral blood. This TCR was sampled from a woman between 65 and 79 years old with acute or convalescent COVID-19.

Here the CDR3 DNA reads TGTGCCAGCAGCCAAGAAGTCCGAGGGACTAACTATGGCTACACCTTC. Translating it yields CASSQEVRGTNYGYTF. The chain has TRBV4-2 and TRBJ1-2; D call uncertain. The CDR3 spans 16 residues. Trimming stripped 0 bases from V and 0 bases from J, with 11 bases between. Germline lookup yields CDR1 LGHNA and CDR2 YNFKEQ.